These 9 T cell receptor beta chains came from one sample sequenced in a study of vaccination and CD4 T cells after COVID-19. Treatment defined: roughly ten-day PBMC culture with coronavirus spike peptide pools or control peptides (ViraFEST assay). Cultured CD4+ T-cell DNA underwent Oncomine TCR Beta short-read sequencing. TCRdb reanalysed the PCR reads using MiXCR and keeps one entry per CDR3 protein. The sample lists about 5,600 distinct CDR3 sequences, 32% occurring once. The antigens of these receptors remain unknown. Sample: CD4+ T cells from blood, cultured in vitro, taken after SARS-CoV-2 vaccination. These receptors were collected from a human donor who had recovered from COVID-19.

The CDR3 loop reads CASRRTGQREETQYF. The CDR3 coding sequence is TGTGCCAGCAGACGGACAGGGCAGAGGGAAGAGACCCAGTACTTC. The chain is built from TRBV27 and TRBJ2-5; TRBD1 matches at 8 bases. CDR1 and CDR2 from the germline V gene are MNHEY and SMNVEV (reference sequence). CDR3 length equals 15 residues. Losses at the gene ends were 6 bases for V and 3 bases for J; bases not matched to a gene: 9.

This sequence joins TRBV24-1 and TRBJ2-3; D is undetermined. The V gene lost 2 bases and the J gene lost 3 bases, with 8 bases spanning the gap. The germline V gene has CDR1 KGHDR and CDR2 SFDVKD. This CDR3 region has 14 residues. The CDR3 DNA reads as TGTGCCACCAGTGATTCTGACTTTACAGATACGCAGTATTTT. Encoded protein: CATSDSDFTDTQYF.

V is TRBV27 and J is TRBJ2-3; D unclear. The CDR3 has 13 residues. Looked up from germline, CDR1 is MNHEY and CDR2 is SMNVEV (reference sequence). With 2 bases removed from V and 0 bases from J, the gap between germline ends came to 3 bases. CDR3 region: CASSLRSTDTQYF. CDR3 coding DNA: TGTGCCAGCAGTTTACGCAGCACAGATACGCAGTATTTT.

The V call is TRBV7-9, the J call TRBJ2-1; 8 bases align to TRBD1. Losses at the gene ends were 5 bases for V and 6 bases for J; bases not matched to a gene: 9. The CDR3 consists of 15 residues. Germline assignment: CDR1 SEHNR and CDR2 FQNEAQ (reference sequence). The CDR3 coding sequence is TGTGCCAGCAGCACTAAAGACGGGACAGGCAATGAGCAGTTCTTC. Translated: CASSTKDGTGNEQFF.

The rearrangement joins TRBV18 to TRBJ2-3; D is unclear. Germline loops: CDR1 KGHSH, CDR2 LQKENI. V lost 2 bases, J lost 4 bases, and 13 bases lay in between. The CDR3 extends over 15 amino acids. The CDR3 bases are TGTGCCAGCTCACCATCGGCCGGTTTCGCAGATACGCAGTATTTT. It yields the protein CASSPSAGFADTQYF.

This clonotype has more than one count but fewer than ten. V usage is TRBV20-1 and J usage is TRBJ2-7, with D possibly TRBD1 on 6 matching bases. Germline V gene lookup returns CDR1 DFQATT and CDR2 SNEGSKA (reference sequence). V shed 5 bases and J shed 7 bases, with 21 bases lying between them. The CDR3 contains 14 residues. CDR3 coding DNA: TGCAGTGCTCCGACGGGACAAGGAGGTAGAGAGCAGTACTTC. Translated, it gives CSAPTGQGGREQYF.

Note on this clonotype: The junction departs from the called germline gene at one end, perhaps through a read error. The chain recombines TRBV10-3 with TRBJ1-2, with TRBD1 identical over 7 bases. This CDR3 is 11 amino acids long. Germline CDR1 ENHRY, CDR2 SYGVKD. This CDR3 reads CLSRDSYGYTF. The CDR3 bases are TGCCTCAGCAGGGACAGCTATGGCTACACCTTC.

The gene calls are TRBV28 and TRBJ1-5; maybe TRBD1 (5 bases). The length of the CDR3 is 16 residues. V was clipped by 6 bases and J by 4 bases, with 19 bases between them. Germline V gene lookup returns CDR1 MDHEN and CDR2 SYDVKM. This CDR3 is CASSTGFGGWNQPQHF. CDR3 nucleotide sequence: TGTGCCAGCAGCACTGGATTCGGGGGGTGGAATCAGCCCCAGCATTTT.

This clonotype was found a few times. V usage is TRBV7-6 and J usage is TRBJ2-5; 9 nucleotides match TRBD1. V gave up 0 bases and J gave up 5 bases; unmatched junction bases: 7. From germline, CDR1 is SGHVS and CDR2 FNYEAQ. This CDR3 is 16 amino acids long. CDR3 in DNA: TGTGCCAGCAGCTTAGCCCAACAGGGGGCAGGGGAGACCCAGTACTTC. Translated: CASSLAQQGAGETQYF.